There are a few counts of the clone carrying this T cell receptor (beta chain). Its antigen is as yet unknown. The sample originates from a study of post-analysis software for immune sequencing data. Study-wide results and limits: Four to six TRBV segments were more frequent in patients than controls; TRBV5-6, TRBV5-1 and TRBV20-1 belonged to this group.

Included in the TCR beta cDNA libraries were unique molecular identifiers. T cells numbering about 0.85 to 11 million gave rise to 500,000 or so cDNA molecules. A single record per CDR3 protein comes from TCRdb applying MiXCR to the PCR reads. The sample comprises some 800,000 distinct CDR3 sequences, roughly 46% of which are singletons, and approximately 5% rests with the top ten. Unmatched junction bases numbered 10, after V lost 3 bases and J lost 4 bases. The length of the CDR3 is 16 residues. Germline V gene data show CDR1 as DFQATT and CDR2 as SNEGSKA (reference sequence). This sequence joins TRBV20-1 and TRBJ2-3, with 10 bases that match TRBD2. The sample was blood. The source of this sequence is a girl aged 10 to 17 with multiple sclerosis. The CDR3 spells CSASRGLAIPPDTQYF. CDR3 DNA sequence: TGCAGTGCTAGTCGGGGACTAGCGATTCCCCCAGATACGCAGTATTTT.